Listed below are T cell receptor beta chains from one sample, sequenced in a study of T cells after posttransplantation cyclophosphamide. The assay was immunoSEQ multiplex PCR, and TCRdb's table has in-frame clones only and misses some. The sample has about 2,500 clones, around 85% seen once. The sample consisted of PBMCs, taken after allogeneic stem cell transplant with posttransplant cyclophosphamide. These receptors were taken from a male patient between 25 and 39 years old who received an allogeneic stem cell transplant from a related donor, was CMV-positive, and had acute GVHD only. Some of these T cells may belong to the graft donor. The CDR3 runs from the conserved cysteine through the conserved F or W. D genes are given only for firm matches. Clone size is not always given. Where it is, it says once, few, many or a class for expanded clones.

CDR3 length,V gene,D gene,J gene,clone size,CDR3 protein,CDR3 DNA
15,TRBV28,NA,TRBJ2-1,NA,CASSFRGVVQNEQFF,TGTGCCAGCAGTTTCAGGGGAGTCGTACAAAATGAGCAGTTCTTC
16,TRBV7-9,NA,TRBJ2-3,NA,CASSLALGGSTDTQYF,TGTGCCAGCAGCTTAGCGCTTGGCGGCAGCACAGATACGCAGTATTTT
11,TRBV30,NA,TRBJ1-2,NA,CAWSQQGGYTF,TGTGCCTGGAGTCAGCAGGGTGGCTACACCTTC
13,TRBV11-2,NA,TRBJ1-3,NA,CASSLDTRNTIYF,TGTGCCAGCAGCTTAGACACTAGAAACACCATATATTTT
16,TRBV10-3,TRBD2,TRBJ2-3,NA,CAISERLAGVTDTQYF,TGTGCCATCAGTGAAAGACTAGCGGGGGTCACAGATACGCAGTATTTT
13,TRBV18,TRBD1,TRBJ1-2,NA,CASSPTTGNGYTF,TGTGCCAGCTCACCAACGACAGGGAATGGCTACACCTTC
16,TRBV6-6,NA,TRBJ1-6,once,CASKLGPGDTNSPLHF,TGTGCCAGCAAATTGGGGCCCGGGGACACGAATTCACCCCTCCACTTT
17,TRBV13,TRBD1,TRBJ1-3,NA,CASSSPAGGLGGNTIYF,TGTGCCAGCAGCTCTCCGGCAGGGGGCTTGGGGGGAAACACCATATATTTT
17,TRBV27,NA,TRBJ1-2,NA,CASSLSQGTTFGYGYTF,TGTGCCAGCAGTTTATCCCAGGGGACGACATTCGGATATGGCTACACCTTC
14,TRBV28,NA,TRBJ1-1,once,CASSYTSWNTEAFF,TGTGCCAGCAGTTATACATCATGGAACACTGAAGCTTTCTTT
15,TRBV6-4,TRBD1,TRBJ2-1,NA,CASRPPGQGGNEQFF,TGTGCCAGCAGACCTCCGGGACAGGGGGGCAATGAGCAGTTCTTC
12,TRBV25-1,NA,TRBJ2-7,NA,CASSGQSYEQYF,TGTGCCAGCAGTGGACAGTCCTACGAGCAGTACTTC
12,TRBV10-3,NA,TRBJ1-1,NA,CAISEREQGAFF,TGTGCCATCAGTGAGCGAGAACAGGGAGCTTTCTTT
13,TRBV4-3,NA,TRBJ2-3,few,CASSHLGADTQYF,TGCGCCAGCAGCCATTTGGGAGCAGATACGCAGTATTTT
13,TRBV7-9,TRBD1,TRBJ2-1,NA,CASSLRTGCEQFF,TGTGCCAGCAGCCTCCGGACAGGGTGTGAGCAGTTCTTC
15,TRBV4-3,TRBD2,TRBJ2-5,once,CASSPRGGSQETQYF,TGCGCCAGCAGCCCACGCGGGGGGTCCCAAGAGACCCAGTACTTC
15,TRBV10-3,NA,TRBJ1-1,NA,CAISESPGSGTEAFF,TGTGCCATCAGTGAGTCCCCAGGGTCGGGCACTGAAGCTTTCTTT
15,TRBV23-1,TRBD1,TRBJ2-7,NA,CASSRGQGKNYEQYF,TGCGCCAGCAGTAGGGGACAGGGGAAAAACTACGAGCAGTACTTC
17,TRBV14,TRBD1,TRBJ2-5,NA,CASSQGRAGGGQETQYF,TGTGCCAGCAGCCAAGGTCGGGCAGGGGGTGGACAAGAGACCCAGTACTTC
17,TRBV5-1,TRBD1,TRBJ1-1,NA,CASSLPGTGGSRTEAFF,TGCGCCAGCAGCTTGCCCGGGACAGGGGGCTCGCGGACTGAAGCTTTCTTT
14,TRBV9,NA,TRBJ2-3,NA,CASSVGPDTDTQYF,TGTGCCAGCAGCGTAGGGCCCGACACAGATACGCAGTATTTT
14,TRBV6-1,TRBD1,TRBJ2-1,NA,CATKLGQGAREQFF,TGTGCCACCAAATTGGGACAGGGGGCGAGGGAGCAGTTCTTC
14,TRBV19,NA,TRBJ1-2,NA,CASSISGADLGYTF,TGTGCCAGTAGTATATCTGGAGCGGATTTGGGCTACACCTTC
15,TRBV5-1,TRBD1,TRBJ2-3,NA,CASSLEGQDTDTQYF,TGCGCCAGCAGCTTGGAGGGACAGGACACAGATACGCAGTATTTT
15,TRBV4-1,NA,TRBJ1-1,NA,CASSRGTGRGTEAFF,TGCGCCAGCAGCCGAGGAACAGGGAGGGGCACTGAAGCTTTCTTT
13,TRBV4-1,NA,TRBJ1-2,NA,CASSQEGGYGYTF,TGCGCCAGCAGCCAAGAGGGAGGGTATGGCTACACCTTC
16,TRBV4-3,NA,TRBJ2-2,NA,CASSQAPQAHTGELFF,TGCGCCAGCAGCCAAGCTCCGCAGGCTCACACCGGGGAGCTGTTTTTT
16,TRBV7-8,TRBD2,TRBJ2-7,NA,CASSPSGLAASYEQYF,TGTGCCAGCAGCCCTTCTGGGCTAGCGGCCTCCTACGAGCAGTACTTC
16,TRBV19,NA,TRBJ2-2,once,CASTPNGRLMGGELFF,TGTGCCAGTACCCCCAACGGAAGACTAATGGGCGGGGAGCTGTTTTTT
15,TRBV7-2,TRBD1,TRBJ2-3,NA,CASSQDRVSTNTQYF,TGTGCCAGCAGTCAAGACAGGGTCTCTACTAATACGCAGTATTTT
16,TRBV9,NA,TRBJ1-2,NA,CASSVEGRAGYYGYTF,TGTGCCAGCAGCGTAGAGGGGCGCGCGGGATACTATGGCTACACCTTC
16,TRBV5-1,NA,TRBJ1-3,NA,CASSLGGEISGNTIYF,TGCGCCAGCAGCTTGGGTGGGGAGATCTCTGGAAACACCATATATTTT
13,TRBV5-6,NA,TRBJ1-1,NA,CASSPRQGLWAFF,TGTGCCAGCAGCCCCCGCCAGGGCCTGTGGGCTTTCTTT
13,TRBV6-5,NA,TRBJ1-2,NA,CASQGIANYGYTF,TGTGCCAGCCAGGGAATAGCTAACTATGGCTACACCTTC
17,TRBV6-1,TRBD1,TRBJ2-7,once,CASSEVQQGVLSYEQYF,TGTGCCAGCAGTGAAGTCCAACAGGGGGTCCTGTCCTACGAGCAGTACTTC
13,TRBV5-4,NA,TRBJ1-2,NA,CASSVDGDWGYTF,TGTGCCAGCAGCGTGGACGGGGATTGGGGCTACACCTTC
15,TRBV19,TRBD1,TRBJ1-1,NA,CASSMGGTGHTEAFF,TGTGCCAGTAGTATGGGCGGGACAGGCCACACTGAAGCTTTCTTT